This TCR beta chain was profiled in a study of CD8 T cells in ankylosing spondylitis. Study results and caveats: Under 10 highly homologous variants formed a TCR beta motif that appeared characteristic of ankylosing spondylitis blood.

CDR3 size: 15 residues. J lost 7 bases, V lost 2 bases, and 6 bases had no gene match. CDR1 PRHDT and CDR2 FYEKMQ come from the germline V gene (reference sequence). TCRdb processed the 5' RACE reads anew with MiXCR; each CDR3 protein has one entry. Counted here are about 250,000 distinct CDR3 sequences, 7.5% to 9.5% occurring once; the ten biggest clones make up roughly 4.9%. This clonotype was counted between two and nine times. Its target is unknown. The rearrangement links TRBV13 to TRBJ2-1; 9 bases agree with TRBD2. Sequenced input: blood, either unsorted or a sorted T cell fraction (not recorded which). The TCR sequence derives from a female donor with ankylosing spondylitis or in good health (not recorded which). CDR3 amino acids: CASSLRAGGLNEQFF. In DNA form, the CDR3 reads TGTGCCAGCAGCTTAAGAGCGGGAGGACTTAATGAGCAGTTCTTC. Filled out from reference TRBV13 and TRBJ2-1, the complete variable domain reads AAGVIQSPRHLIKEKRETATLKCYPIPRHDTVYWYQQGPGQDPQFLISFYEKMQSDKGSIPDRFSAQQFSDYHSELNMSSLELGDSALYFCASSLRAGGLNEQFFGPGTRLTVL.